Described below is a single T cell receptor beta chain sequence and its context. Its target antigen remains unknown. The sample holds no much larger clone one base away, and base qualities are not on file. TCRdb records Illumina NovaSeq 6000 as the sequencer. TCRalpha and TCRbeta cDNA libraries were constructed by 5'RACE with constant-segment primers, with sample barcodes and unique molecular identifiers being introduced. RNA was extracted from every sample with Trizol reagent. Library amplification was performed in two PCR steps, and a second sample barcode and Illumina TruSeq adapters were introduced in the second step. Sequencing of the libraries was done on an Illumina NovaSeq, producing 2 x 150 bp paired-end reads. The original methods were these. With migec v1.2.7, reads were demultiplexed and then collapsed into UMI-guided consensus sequences. Using mixcr v2.1.11, the UMI consensuses were aligned to TRA and TRB V and J templates and assembled into clonotypes. Expanded or contracted clonotypes were those called significant by both edgeR and NoisET, with noise models trained on biological replicates. For edgeR calls, a false discovery rate-adjusted p below 0.01 and a log2 fold-change threshold of 1 were applied. As an exploratory analysis of dynamics, PCA with hierarchical clustering was applied to max-normalized trajectories of the 1000 most abundant clonotypes. Each responding clone was given a CD4 or CD8 phenotype based on the CD4+ and CD8+ repertoires, which had been sequenced separately. TCRdb itself trimmed the public reads at Q25 with fastp, ran MiXCR and retained productive beta chains. Rows are combined by CDR3 protein, so each entry shows the most common genes and DNA. These V and J calls rely on TCRdb rather than the paper's analysis. Within this sample are a few hundred thousand distinct CDR3 sequences, with approximately 25% of them counted one time only. The top ten clones comprise roughly an eighth of the sample.

The data derive from a study of T-cell memory formation after mild COVID-19 (dated by TCRdb to the early 2020s). As for the study more broadly: TCR sequence clusters from the two donors were found to be largely donor specific. T-cell clones expanding and contracting after mild COVID-19 in two donors were tracked by longitudinal TCRalpha and TCRbeta repertoire sequencing. Two young, previously healthy adult volunteers made up the cohort, one male and one female.

What the authors observed across the whole study: Whether the second-wave clones peaking on day 37 were SARS-CoV-2 specific was not confirmed. Some responding clones were found in pre-infection memory, which suggests that pre-existing cross-reactive memory T cells took part in the SARS-CoV-2 response. Only a couple of mild cases were covered by the study, and larger cohorts that include severe cases with pre-infection samples were considered necessary. Contracting CD4+ clones were found mainly in CM and EM memory subsets, while CD8+ clones were enriched in EMRA. Balanced CD4/CD8 phenotypes were observed for clones contracting from day 15 to 85, whereas a bias towards CD4+ was observed for a second wave of clones expanding from day 15 to 37.

Counted from cysteine to phenylalanine, this CDR3 has 14 amino acids. Only CDR3 DNA is held: 42 bases, read in frame from base 1. Relative to germline, V is missing 5 bases and J is missing 6 bases, with 10 bases of the junction outside any gene match. CDR1 is given as DFQATT and CDR2 as SNEGSKA, both from the germline V gene (reference sequence). Ficoll-Paque density gradient centrifugation was used to isolate PBMCs. Sample: PBMCs or a T cell subset sorted from them (not recorded which). The V and J genes are TRBV20-1 and TRBJ2-1; TRBD2 agrees with 7 junctional bases. The receptor comes from an adult woman who had mild COVID-19 (a few samples of this study predate the infection). The sample titles of this study are shuffled in the database, so cell type and time point are left out; the donor was told from shared clones. The base sequence is TGCAGTGCTCATAAGCGGGGTCCGGCCAATGAGCAGTTCTTC. The translation is CSAHKRGPANEQFF.